This T cell receptor (beta chain) was profiled in a study of T cells after yellow fever vaccination. The overall study: Researchers used SMART-Seq v4 Ultra Low Input to prepare fractions that had low cell numbers.

Points from the study as a whole: From the bulk population, abundant clonotypes could contaminate and appear within FACS-sorted repertoires.

Trimming took 1 base from V and 9 from J; bases not matched to a gene: 9. Germline CDR1 is SSHAT and CDR2 is FNYEAQ (reference sequence). The CDR3 sequence is 15 residues long. One entry per CDR3 protein, called by TCRdb with MiXCR from the 5' RACE reads. Among 150,000 or so distinct CDR3 sequences, around 7.3% were seen once, and the ten largest hold roughly 2.5%. Worth noting for this clonotype: Its target is unknown.

This specimen was CD4+ T cells sorted from PBMCs, taken less than 6 days after the first yellow fever vaccination. This sequence was found in a man aged 18-30 years who received the YFV17D yellow fever vaccine. The genes are TRBV7-7 and TRBJ2-5, with 9 bases fitting TRBD1. CDR3 bases: TGTGCCAGCAGCTTAGGGACAGGGGCCCAGGGTTCCCAGTACTTC. This sequence encodes CASSLGTGAQGSQYF.